Listed below are T cell receptor beta chains from one sample, sequenced in a study of CD8+ T cells in alopecia areata. TCRdb's table, derived via immunoSEQ multiplex PCR, lists solely in-frame clones and lacks some. This sample has around 150,000 clones, with about two thirds found just once. The sequenced material came from CD8+ T cells sorted from blood. These receptors were taken from a human donor in good health. CDR3s include the opening cysteine and the closing phenylalanine or tryptophan. Fields, in order: D gene, J gene, clone size, V gene, CDR3 protein, CDR3 DNA. D genes are given only for firm matches. The listing skips clone size in some rows; elsewhere it reads once, few, many or a size class.

.,TRBJ2-2,.,TRBV5-1,CASNQAGELFF,TGCGCCAGCAATCAGGCCGGGGAGCTGTTTTTT
.,TRBJ2-1,.,TRBV29-1,CSVDPLASYNEQFF,TGCAGCGTTGACCCGCTAGCGTCCTACAATGAGCAGTTCTTC
.,TRBJ1-1,few,TRBV5-6,CASSFIAPLGPSNTEAFF,TGTGCCAGCAGCTTTATTGCCCCTTTAGGGCCTTCGAACACTGAAGCTTTCTTT
.,TRBJ2-1,.,TRBV9,CASSVGSAFNEQFF,TGTGCCAGCAGCGTAGGGTCAGCTTTCAATGAGCAGTTCTTC
.,TRBJ1-5,few,TRBV4-1,CASSQDLTGVKPQHF,TGCGCCAGCAGCCAAGATCTGACCGGAGTGAAACCCCAGCATTTT
.,TRBJ2-1,.,TRBV11-2,CASNIQGLANNEQFF,TGTGCCAGCAACATACAAGGACTGGCTAACAATGAGCAGTTCTTC
TRBD2,TRBJ2-5,.,TRBV27,CASSNGLAGAETQYF,TGTGCCAGCAGTAATGGACTAGCGGGAGCAGAGACCCAGTACTTC
.,TRBJ2-7,.,TRBV29-1,CSVEGLRTEQYF,TGCAGCGTTGAAGGGCTGCGAACCGAGCAGTACTTC
.,TRBJ2-4,few,TRBV7-8,CASKQGNIQYF,TGTGCCAGCAAACAAGGAAACATTCAGTACTTC
TRBD2,TRBJ2-7,.,TRBV30,CAWRLAGSYEQYF,TGTGCCTGGAGACTAGCGGGCTCCTACGAGCAGTACTTC
TRBD2,TRBJ2-1,.,TRBV29-1,CSALGAGGVDEQFF,TGCAGCGCTCTGGGGGCGGGAGGGGTGGATGAGCAGTTCTTC
.,TRBJ2-6,once,TRBV27,CASSLALRSDGANVLTF,TGTGCCAGCAGTTTAGCCTTAAGGTCGGACGGGGCCAACGTCCTGACTTTC
.,TRBJ2-1,.,TRBV5-4,CASSLQPDEQFF,TGTGCCAGCAGCTTGCAGCCGGATGAGCAGTTCTTC
.,TRBJ2-2,few,TRBV29-1,CSVPGGGQPNTGELFF,TGCAGCGTTCCGGGTGGTGGGCAGCCGAACACCGGGGAGCTGTTTTTT
TRBD2,TRBJ2-1,.,TRBV7-9,CASSTRTSGKGGYNEQFF,TGTGCCAGCAGCACCCGGACTAGCGGGAAGGGGGGCTACAATGAGCAGTTCTTC
TRBD2,TRBJ2-1,.,TRBV7-3,CASSLTASGNEQFF,TGTGCCAGCAGCTTAACGGCTAGCGGAAATGAGCAGTTCTTC
TRBD2,TRBJ2-1,.,TRBV10-1,CASSSVVASGDLYNEQFF,TGCGCCAGCAGTTCAGTGGTCGCTAGCGGGGACCTCTACAATGAGCAGTTCTTC
TRBD2,TRBJ2-5,.,TRBV25-1,CASSEEVGGETQYF,TGTGCCAGCAGTGAAGAGGTGGGGGGGGAGACCCAGTACTTC
.,TRBJ2-1,.,TRBV9,CASSVGGAEQFF,TGTGCCAGCAGCGTAGGGGGGGCCGAGCAGTTCTTC
.,TRBJ1-1,.,TRBV9,CASSVDGGSMEAFF,TGTGCCAGCAGCGTAGATGGGGGGTCCATGGAAGCTTTCTTT
.,TRBJ1-2,.,TRBV4-1,CASSQEASQGSYTF,TGCGCCAGCAGCCAAGAGGCTTCACAGGGTAGCTACACCTTC
.,TRBJ2-2,many,TRBV27,CASSHASDGNTGELFF,TGTGCCAGCAGTCACGCCTCCGACGGGAACACCGGGGAGCTGTTTTTT
.,TRBJ2-1,.,TRBV4-2,CASSQSAAYNEQFF,TGTGCCAGCAGCCAATCAGCGGCCTACAATGAGCAGTTCTTC